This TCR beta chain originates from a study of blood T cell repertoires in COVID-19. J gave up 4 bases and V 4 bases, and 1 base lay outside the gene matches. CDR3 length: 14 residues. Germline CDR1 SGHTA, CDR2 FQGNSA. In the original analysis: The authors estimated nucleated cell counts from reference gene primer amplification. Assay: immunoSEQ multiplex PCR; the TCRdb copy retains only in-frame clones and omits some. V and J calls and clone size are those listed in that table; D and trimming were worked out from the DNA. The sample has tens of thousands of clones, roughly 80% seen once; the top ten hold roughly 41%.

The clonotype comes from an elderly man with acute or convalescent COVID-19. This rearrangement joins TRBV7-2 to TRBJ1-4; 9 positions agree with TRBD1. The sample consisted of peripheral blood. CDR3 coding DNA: TGTGCCAGCAGCTCGGACAGGGGTAATGAAAAACTGTTTTTT. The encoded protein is CASSSDRGNEKLFF.